This T cell receptor (beta chain) stems from a study of T cell responses to AZD1222 COVID-19 vaccine (dated by TCRdb to the early 2020s). About the investigation overall: Because spike-specific TCR depth and breadth did not differ between the two schedules, AZD1222 recipients who got a second dose at roughly 4 weeks were pooled with those who got a second dose at roughly 12 weeks. TCR sequencing covered over 230 trial participants: 200 to 220 given two doses of AZD1222 and 26 given two doses of MenACWY control vaccine. Trial participants were enrolled by age into 18-55, 56-69 and 70-plus year subgroups, with about 150, 28 and 57 TCR-sequenced participants respectively. Overall study results and their limits: Participants were mostly white British, with more females than males. The authors suggested clonal diversity may have been underestimated. Epitopes outside the regions mutated in the B.1.351 and B.1.1.7 variants were reportedly recognized by nearly half of the unique spike-specific TCRs. Conclusions about previously exposed vaccinees are limited, since just five or six AZD1222 recipients were seropositive for SARS-CoV-2 at baseline. Spike-specific TCR breadth and depth rose significantly after two AZD1222 doses compared with day 0 and with MenACWY recipients. In the small 56-69-year group, the increase in depth fell short of significance, most likely because of low power. Vaccine-associated CD4 TCRs spanned the whole spike protein, with dominant responses in regions 160-218 and 743-854. Because no day 14 peak-response samples were available, repertoires were characterized only after the peak T cell response.

The CDR3 sequence holds 15 residues, the cysteine and phenylalanine included. Here the CDR3 DNA is all that survives: 45 bases in frame from base 1. Based on the germline V gene (reference sequence), the CDR1 and CDR2 sequences are SGHAT and FQDESV. V is cut by 1 base and J by 6 bases, and the space between the germline ends is 13 bases. The CDR3 regions of human TCRbeta chains were analyzed by immunosequencing. In the original analysis: Repertoire TCRs were matched against a reference library of SARS-CoV-2-specific TCRs generated with the MIRA antigen-specificity platform. Breadth was defined as the fraction of unique TCRs that were SARS-CoV-2-associated. Depth was defined as the fraction of total T cells that were SARS-CoV-2-associated. Using the MIRA data, each spike-specific TCR was assigned both to the spike region to which the TCR was reactive and to a CD4 or CD8 class. Log10-transformed breadth and depth values were compared by one-way ANOVA with Sidak's multiple comparisons tests. TCRdb obtained this table from immuneACCESS and retained in-frame rearrangements with V and J assigned. These tables miss some clones; where compared with another copy, unresolved V genes account for less than half of the shortfall, and the remainder is unexplained. The D gene and trimming were derived from the DNA, and the V and J assignments and clone size from that table. In this sample the table shows under 200,000 clones, about 95% of which occur a single time. The ten most abundant clones make up about 0.6% of the sample.

According to the study, the label for this sample's time point signals: baseline before first vaccination. Vaccinee samples were obtained from the UK trials COV001 and COV002, which included a single-blind randomized controlled phase 2/3 trial of AZD1222 (ChAdOx1 nCoV-19) in healthy adults. Trial participant PBMC samples were collected at day 0 and day 28 after the second dose for TCRbeta chain sequencing. Details on this clone: Its specific antigen is unknown. Base quality data are lacking; no much larger clone is found one base away.

The material sequenced was peripheral blood, taken on day 0 of AZD1222 vaccination. Here the chain combines TRBV11-1 and TRBJ2-1, with a tentative D gene TRBD2 over 6 matching bases. The clonotype comes from an adult in good health. CDR3 reads: CASSLVSSGFNEQFF. The DNA sequence follows: TGTGCCAGCAGCTTAGTGTCCAGCGGGTTCAATGAGCAGTTCTTC.